Included here is one T cell receptor beta chain sequence, with context. Its antigen remains unidentified. No qualities accompany the bases; no much larger clone lies one base away. Preparation of the library involved the immunoSEQ multiplex PCR assay. The clones in this table, taken by TCRdb from immuneACCESS, are in-frame only. Not every clone is retained; where verified, under half of the shortfall comes from an unresolved V gene, and the cause of the rest is unknown. The sample table shows around 80,000 clones, and around 92% are seen once. Of the sample, 2% to 2.5% is held by the ten largest clones. This record belongs to a study of T cell changes during pregnancy in multiple sclerosis (dated by TCRdb to about 2019). Concerning the study at large: The study examined how the T cell repertoire changed over the course of pregnancy in women with multiple sclerosis.

The CDR3 spans 15 residues, from the cysteine through the phenylalanine. The only DNA kept is the CDR3, 45 bases in frame from the first base. Based on the germline V gene (reference sequence), the CDR1 and CDR2 sequences are LNHDA and SQIVND. V sheds 7 bases and J sheds 1 base, leaving 16 bases between their ends. The clonotype was recovered from a female donor with multiple sclerosis, enrolled in a pregnancy study. The input for sequencing was peripheral blood, taken before pregnancy. The chain joins TRBV19 to TRBJ1-1; the D gene identity is not certain. The CDR3 reads as follows: CASTALGRSNTEAFF. The nucleotide sequence is given as TGTGCCAGTACCGCCCTCGGCAGGTCGAACACTGAAGCTTTCTTT.